Listed here are 20 T cell receptor beta chains from one sample, sequenced in a study of shared clonotypes between healthy human individuals. Assay: immunoSEQ multiplex PCR; the TCRdb copy retains only in-frame clones and omits some. The data show 2 million to 2.5 million clones, 90% to 96% seen once. The sample taken for sequencing was naive CD4+ T cells sorted from blood. Documented subset: CD45RA+ positively selected. The receptors were gathered from a man younger than 35 in good health.

V gene TRBV2 combines with J gene TRBJ2-7, with 10 bases aligning to TRBD2. V was clipped by 11 bases and J by 2 bases; unmatched bases: 3. The germline V gene encodes CDR1 SNHLY and CDR2 FYNNEI. This CDR3 has 12 residues. CDR3 nucleotide sequence: TGTGCCGGAGGGACTAGCGCCTACGAGCAGTACTTC. This translates into CAGGTSAYEQYF. Using reference TRBV2 and TRBJ2-7 for the parts outside the CDR3, the full variable domain is EPEVTQTPSHQVTQMGQEVILRCVPISNHLYFYWYRQILGQKVEFLVSFYNNEISEKSEIFDDQFSVERPDGSNFTLKIRSTKLEDSAMYFCAGGTSAYEQYFGPGTRLTVT.

This chain connects TRBV25-1 to TRBJ2-7; D is possibly TRBD1 or TRBD2 (6 bases each). Germline values: CDR1 MGHDK, CDR2 SYGVNS. The V end lost 8 bases, the J end lost 5 bases, and 25 bases lay between the germline ends. The CDR3 is made up of 16 amino acids. DNA of the CDR3: TGTGCCAGCGGGGGCCGTGTGCAGGGGACTCGCGACGAGCAGTACTTC. This translates into CASGGRVQGTRDEQYF.

The V gene is TRBV10-3, the J gene TRBJ1-1; D unclear. The germline V and J ends were trimmed by 3 bases and 1 base, with 9 bases remaining between them. Germline CDR1 is ENHRY and CDR2 is SYGVKD. CDR3 length equals 14 residues. CDR3 DNA: TGTGCCATCAGTGAAGAGGGAGGGAACACTGAAGCTTTCTTT. Residues: CAISEEGGNTEAFF.

The rearrangement uses TRBV5-1 and TRBJ2-2, with D perhaps TRBD2 (5 bases). Germline CDR1 and CDR2: SGHRS and YFSETQ. CDR3 length equals 15 residues. The V and J ends lost 5 bases and 4 bases respectively, with 15 bases between them. The DNA of the CDR3 is TGCGCCAGCAGTTGGGATAATAGCGCCACCGGGGAGCTGTTTTTT. Protein product: CASSWDNSATGELFF.

This rearrangement joins TRBV5-1 to TRBJ2-7; D tentatively reads TRBD1 or TRBD2 (5 bases each). The germline V gene encodes CDR1 SGHRS and CDR2 YFSETQ. This CDR3 is built from 15 residues. The V and J ends lost 2 bases and 5 bases respectively, with 17 bases between them. The CDR3 sequence: CASSFSGFRADEQYF. The CDR3 DNA follows: TGCGCCAGCAGCTTCTCGGGGTTCAGGGCGGACGAGCAGTACTTC.

This sequence joins TRBV9 and TRBJ1-2; unclear D gene. V shed 4 bases and J shed 4 bases, with 14 bases lying between them. Germline lookup yields CDR1 SGDLS and CDR2 YYNGEE. The CDR3 covers 14 residues. CDR3 DNA: TGTGCCAGCAGCTCCGGCCTTTCTACCTATGGCTACACCTTC. This sequence encodes CASSSGLSTYGYTF.

The rearrangement links TRBV5-1 to TRBJ1-1; weak D call: TRBD1 (6 bases). Germline CDR1 and CDR2: SGHRS and YFSETQ. The V gene lost 0 bases and the J gene lost 3 bases, with 15 bases spanning the gap. This CDR3 contains 16 residues. The CDR3 bases are TGCGCCAGCAGCTTGGCCGTGGCGGGGGCGGACACTGAAGCTTTCTTT. It encodes CASSLAVAGADTEAFF.

This clone was seen once. This chain uses TRBV5-4 with TRBJ1-6; 11 bases are a match to TRBD1. Germline lookup yields CDR1 SGHNT and CDR2 YYREEE (reference sequence). V lost 5 bases to trimming and J lost 9 bases; unmatched junction nucleotides: 7. This CDR3 has 15 amino acids. The CDR3 coding sequence is TGTGCCAGCAGGTGGGGACAGGGGGTTAGTTCACCCCTCCACTTT. Translation gives CASRWGQGVSSPLHF.

The chain couples TRBV10-3 to TRBJ2-3; no clear D. Germline V gene data show CDR1 as ENHRY and CDR2 as SYGVKD. CDR3 length equals 13 residues. V gave up 2 bases and J gave up 4 bases, with 7 bases separating them. CDR3 protein: CAISEPISDTQYF. For the CDR3, the DNA is TGTGCCATCAGTGAGCCCATATCAGATACGCAGTATTTT.

The chain is built from TRBV30 and TRBJ1-2; D gene ambiguous. CDR3 size: 13 residues. Germline loops: CDR1 GTSNPN, CDR2 SVGIG (reference sequence). V was shortened by 6 bases and J by 2 bases, with 13 bases between the two germline ends. The CDR3 spells CACALKGNYGYTF. In DNA, the CDR3 is TGTGCCTGCGCTCTTAAAGGAAACTATGGCTACACCTTC.

This clone was detected only a few times. The chain couples TRBV5-1 to TRBJ1-1; TRBD1 agrees at 7 bases. The V segment lost 4 bases and the J segment 0 bases; nucleotides outside the gene matches: 6. This CDR3 has 15 residues. From germline, CDR1 is SGHRS and CDR2 YFSETQ. CDR3 in amino acids: CASSPGQLMNTEAFF. The CDR3 DNA is TGCGCCAGCAGCCCGGGACAGCTTATGAACACTGAAGCTTTCTTT.

The chain is built from TRBV5-1 and TRBJ2-3; maybe TRBD2 (6 bases). This CDR3 spans 16 amino acids. The V gene lost 3 bases and the J gene lost 2 bases, with 16 bases spanning the gap. Germline values: CDR1 SGHRS, CDR2 YFSETQ. This CDR3 is CASSSRPEGYTDTQYF. The CDR3 nucleotides read TGCGCCAGCAGCTCTCGACCGGAGGGGTACACAGATACGCAGTATTTT.

J is TRBJ1-6 and V is TRBV10-2; D unclear. This CDR3 spans 15 amino acids. The V end lost 3 bases, the J end lost 5 bases, and 11 bases lay between the germline ends. Per germline, CDR1 WSHSY and CDR2 SAAADI. In DNA form, the CDR3 reads TGCGCCAGCAGTGAAAATGTTGGGGATAATTCACCCCTCCACTTT. It codes for CASSENVGDNSPLHF.

This rearrangement joins TRBV7-8 to TRBJ2-3, with TRBD2 identical over 11 bases. The CDR3 has 20 residues. From germline, CDR1 is SGHVS and CDR2 FQNEAQ. With 4 bases clipped from V and 0 bases from J, the junction kept 15 bases outside the gene matches. Written as DNA, the CDR3 is TGTGCCAGCAGCTCCGGGACAGTTGGGACTAGCGGAGGCAGCACAGATACGCAGTATTTT. Translation gives CASSSGTVGTSGGSTDTQYF.

The chain combines TRBV6-5 with TRBJ1-4; tentatively, D is TRBD1 (5 bases). The germline V gene has CDR1 MNHEY and CDR2 SVGAGI. Trimming removed 4 bases at V and 7 bases at J, with 16 bases between. The CDR3 runs 15 residues. CDR3 in DNA: TGTGCCAGCAGTTCCGGGACCCCGGGCAGTGAAAAACTGTTTTTT. It translates to CASSSGTPGSEKLFF.

This chain joins TRBV6-1 and TRBJ1-4; 7 nucleotides align to TRBD1. The CDR3 extends over 14 amino acids. From germline, CDR1 is MNHNS and CDR2 SASEGT. V was clipped by 1 base and J by 10 bases; unmatched bases: 6. CDR3 sequence: CASSEETGQGKLFF. CDR3 in DNA: TGTGCCAGCAGTGAAGAGACAGGGCAGGGAAAACTGTTTTTT.

This sequence joins TRBV2 and TRBJ2-7; TRBD2 aligns across 9 bases. In germline, CDR1 is SNHLY, CDR2 FYNNEI. The CDR3 spans 19 residues. After removal of 7 bases from V and 2 bases from J, the junction contained 21 bases not matched to a gene. The CDR3 sequence: CASTSDLPAGGGRTYEQYF. The CDR3 DNA reads as TGTGCCAGCACTTCCGACTTGCCAGCGGGAGGAGGGAGGACCTACGAGCAGTACTTC.

The chain employs TRBV18 and TRBJ2-7; D call uncertain. Germline-derived CDR1 and CDR2 are KGHSH and LQKENI. The CDR3 runs to 13 residues. Trimming removed 6 bases from V and 3 bases from J, with 12 bases in between. The CDR3: CASSTAVDYEQYF. CDR3 sequence (DNA): TGTGCCAGCTCCACTGCAGTTGACTACGAGCAGTACTTC.

The chain employs TRBV5-4 and TRBJ1-1; 9 nucleotides agree with TRBD1. Looked up from germline, CDR1 is SGHNT and CDR2 is YYREEE (reference sequence). The CDR3 consists of 15 residues. V trimming: 3 bases; J trimming: 4 bases; junction bases outside the gene matches: 7. CDR3 in amino acids: CASSSPGQGGTEAFF. In nucleotides, the CDR3 is TGTGCCAGCAGCTCCCCGGGACAGGGAGGCACTGAAGCTTTCTTT.

The V gene is TRBV4-1, the J gene TRBJ2-3; TRBD2 might be the D (5 bases). CDR3 length: 14 amino acids. V lost 5 bases and J 1 base, leaving 10 bases between the germline ends. CDR1 is MGHRA and CDR2 is YSYEKL in the germline V gene. The DNA of the CDR3 is TGCGCCAGCAGCTATGACGGGGGCACAGATACGCAGTATTTT. This codes for CASSYDGGTDTQYF.